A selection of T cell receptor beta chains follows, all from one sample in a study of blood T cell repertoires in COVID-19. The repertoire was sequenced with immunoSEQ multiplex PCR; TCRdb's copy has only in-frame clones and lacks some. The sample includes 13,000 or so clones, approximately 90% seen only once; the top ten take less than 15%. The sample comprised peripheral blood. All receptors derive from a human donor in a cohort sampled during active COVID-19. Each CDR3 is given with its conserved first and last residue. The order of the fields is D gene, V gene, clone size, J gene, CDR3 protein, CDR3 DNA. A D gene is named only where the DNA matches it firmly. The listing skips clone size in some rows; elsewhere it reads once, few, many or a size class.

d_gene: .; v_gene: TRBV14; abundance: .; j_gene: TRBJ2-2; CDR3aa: CASSQGSNTGELFF; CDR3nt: TGTGCCAGCAGCCAGGGCTCGAACACCGGGGAGCTGTTTTTT
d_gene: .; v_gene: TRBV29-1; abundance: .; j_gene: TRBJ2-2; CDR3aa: CSVAVNTGELFF; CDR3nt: TGCAGCGTGGCAGTAAACACCGGGGAGCTGTTTTTT
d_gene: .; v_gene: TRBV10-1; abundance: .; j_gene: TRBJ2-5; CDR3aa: CASSENPTETQYF; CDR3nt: TGCGCCAGCAGTGAAAACCCTACGGAGACCCAGTACTTC
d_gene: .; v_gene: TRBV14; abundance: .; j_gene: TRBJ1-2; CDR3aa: CASSQDRFSFGYTF; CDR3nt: TGTGCCAGCAGCCAAGACAGGTTCTCGTTCGGCTACACCTTC
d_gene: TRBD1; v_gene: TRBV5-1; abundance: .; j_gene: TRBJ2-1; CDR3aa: CASSPKGQDYNEQFF; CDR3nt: TGCGCCAGCAGCCCGAAGGGACAGGATTACAATGAGCAGTTCTTC
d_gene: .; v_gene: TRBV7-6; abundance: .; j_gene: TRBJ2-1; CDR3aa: CASSTVSGEQFF; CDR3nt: TGTGCCAGCAGCACAGTTAGCGGTGAGCAGTTCTTC
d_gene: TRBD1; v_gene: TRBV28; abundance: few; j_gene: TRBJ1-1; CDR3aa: CASSRTGGNTEAFF; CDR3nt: TGTGCCAGCAGCCGTACAGGGGGAAACACTGAAGCTTTCTTT
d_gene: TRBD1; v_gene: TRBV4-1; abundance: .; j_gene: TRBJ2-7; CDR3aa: CASSQDPGQGFEQYF; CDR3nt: TGCGCCAGCAGCCAAGATCCGGGACAGGGCTTCGAGCAGTACTTC
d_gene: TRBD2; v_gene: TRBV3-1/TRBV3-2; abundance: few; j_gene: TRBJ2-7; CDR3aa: CASSPMGGAEQYF; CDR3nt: TGTGCCAGCAGCCCCATGGGAGGGGCCGAGCAGTACTTC
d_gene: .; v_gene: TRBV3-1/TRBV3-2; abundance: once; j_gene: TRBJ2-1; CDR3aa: CASSRQAGTYNEQFF; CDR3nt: TGTGCCAGCAGCCGTCAAGCGGGCACCTACAATGAGCAGTTCTTC
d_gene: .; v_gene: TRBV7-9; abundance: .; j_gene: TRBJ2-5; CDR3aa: CASSLPPKETQYF; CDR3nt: TGTGCCAGCAGCTTACCCCCTAAAGAGACCCAGTACTTC
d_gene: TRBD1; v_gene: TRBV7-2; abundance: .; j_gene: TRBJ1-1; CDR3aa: CASSPQGRDTEAFF; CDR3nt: TGTGCCAGCAGCCCACAGGGGCGGGACACTGAAGCTTTCTTT
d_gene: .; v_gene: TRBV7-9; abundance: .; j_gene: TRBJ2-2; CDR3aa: CASSLAGAYTGELFF; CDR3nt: TGTGCCAGCAGCTTAGCGGGGGCTTACACCGGGGAGCTGTTTTTT
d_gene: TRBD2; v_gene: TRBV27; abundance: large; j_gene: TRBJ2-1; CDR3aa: CASSTGRLAGDNEQFF; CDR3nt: TGTGCCAGCAGTACCGGACGACTAGCGGGGGACAATGAGCAGTTCTTC
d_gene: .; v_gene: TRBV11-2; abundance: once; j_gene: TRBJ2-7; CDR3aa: CASSLLDEQYF; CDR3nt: TGTGCCAGCAGCCTTCTTGACGAGCAGTACTTC
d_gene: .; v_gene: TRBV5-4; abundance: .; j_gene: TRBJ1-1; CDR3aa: CASSLPGNRNTEAFF; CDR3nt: TGTGCCAGCAGCTTACCGGGAAACCGGAACACTGAAGCTTTCTTT
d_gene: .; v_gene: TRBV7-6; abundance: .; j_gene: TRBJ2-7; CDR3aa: CASSLDESGDYEQYF; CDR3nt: TGTGCCAGCAGCTTAGACGAGTCAGGGGACTACGAGCAGTACTTC
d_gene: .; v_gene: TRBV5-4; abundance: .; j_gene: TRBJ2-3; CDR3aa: CASSLVLGGPNTDTQYF; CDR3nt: TGTGCCAGCAGCTTGGTTTTGGGGGGGCCTAACACAGATACGCAGTATTTT
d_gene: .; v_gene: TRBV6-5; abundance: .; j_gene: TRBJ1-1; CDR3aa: CASSTGTVNTEAFF; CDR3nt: TGTGCCAGCTCTACAGGGACCGTGAACACTGAAGCTTTCTTT
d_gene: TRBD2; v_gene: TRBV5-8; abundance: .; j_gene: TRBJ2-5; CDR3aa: CASRPGLAETQYF; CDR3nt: TGTGCCAGCAGACCCGGACTAGCAGAGACCCAGTACTTC
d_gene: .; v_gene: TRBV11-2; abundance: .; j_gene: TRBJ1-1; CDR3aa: CASSSLRDTEAFF; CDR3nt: TGTGCCAGCAGCTCCTTGAGGGACACTGAAGCTTTCTTT
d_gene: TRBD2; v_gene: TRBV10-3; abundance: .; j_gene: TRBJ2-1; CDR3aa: CAISGTSGINEQFF; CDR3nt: TGTGCCATCAGCGGGACTAGCGGGATTAATGAGCAGTTCTTC
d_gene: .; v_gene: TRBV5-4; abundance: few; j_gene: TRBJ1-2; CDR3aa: CASSTTGSPGYTF; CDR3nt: TGTGCCAGCAGCACCACAGGGAGCCCTGGCTACACCTTC
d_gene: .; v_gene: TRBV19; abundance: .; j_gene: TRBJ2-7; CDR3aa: CASSIRAGYEQYF; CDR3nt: TGTGCCAGTAGTATAAGGGCAGGGTACGAGCAGTACTTC
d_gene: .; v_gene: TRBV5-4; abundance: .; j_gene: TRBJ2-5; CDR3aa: CASSLAAGGRETQYF; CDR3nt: TGTGCCAGCAGCTTGGCCGCCGGGGGGCGAGAGACCCAGTACTTC
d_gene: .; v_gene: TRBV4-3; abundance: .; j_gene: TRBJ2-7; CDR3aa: CASSQDPGQRSEQYF; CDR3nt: TGCGCCAGCAGCCAAGACCCAGGACAGCGAAGCGAGCAGTACTTC
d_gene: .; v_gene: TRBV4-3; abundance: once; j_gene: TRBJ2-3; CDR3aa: CASSQVRTDTQYF; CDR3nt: TGCGCCAGCAGCCAAGTTCGGACAGATACGCAGTATTTT
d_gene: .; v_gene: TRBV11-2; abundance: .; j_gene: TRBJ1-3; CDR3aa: CASSLAGGNTIYF; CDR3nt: TGTGCCAGCAGCTTAGCGGGAGGGAACACCATATATTTT
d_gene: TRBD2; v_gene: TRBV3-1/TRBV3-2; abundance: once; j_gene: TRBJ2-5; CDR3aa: CASSQGSGGISETQYF; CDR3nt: TGTGCCAGCAGCCAAGGGTCGGGGGGTATTTCAGAGACCCAGTACTTC
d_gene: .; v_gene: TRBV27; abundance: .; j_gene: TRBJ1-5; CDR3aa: CASSLSSRQPQHF; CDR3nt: TGTGCCAGCAGTCTATCGAGCCGGCAGCCCCAGCATTTT
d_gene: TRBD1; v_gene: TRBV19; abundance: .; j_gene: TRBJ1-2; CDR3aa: CASTSGTGGNYGYTF; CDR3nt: TGTGCCAGTACCTCCGGGACAGGGGGGAACTATGGCTACACCTTC
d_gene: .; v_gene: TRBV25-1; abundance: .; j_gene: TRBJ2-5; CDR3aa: CASSETGPFETQYF; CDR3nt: TGTGCCAGCAGTGAAACAGGCCCTTTCGAGACCCAGTACTTC
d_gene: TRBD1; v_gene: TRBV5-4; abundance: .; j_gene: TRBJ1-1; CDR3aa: CASSSGDRGGNTEAFF; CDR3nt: TGTGCCAGCAGCTCAGGAGACAGGGGAGGGAACACTGAAGCTTTCTTT
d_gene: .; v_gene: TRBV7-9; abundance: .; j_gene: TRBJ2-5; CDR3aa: CASSLGAGEGETQYF; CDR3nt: TGTGCCAGCAGCTTAGGTGCAGGGGAGGGAGAGACCCAGTACTTC
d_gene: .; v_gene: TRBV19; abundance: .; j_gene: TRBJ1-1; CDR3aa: CASSIGRRGEAFF; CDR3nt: TGTGCCAGTAGTATAGGCAGGCGGGGTGAAGCTTTCTTT
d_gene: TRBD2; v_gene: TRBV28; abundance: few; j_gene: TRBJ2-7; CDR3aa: CASSLPGLFPVYEQYF; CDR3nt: TGTGCCAGCAGTTTGCCGGGACTATTCCCTGTCTACGAGCAGTACTTC
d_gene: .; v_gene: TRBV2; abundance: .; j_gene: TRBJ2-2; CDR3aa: CASSDLGHTGELFF; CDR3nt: TGTGCCAGCAGTGATCTGGGGCACACCGGGGAGCTGTTTTTT
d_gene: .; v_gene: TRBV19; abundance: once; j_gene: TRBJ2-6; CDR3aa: CASRTVQGPGANVLTF; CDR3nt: TGTGCCAGTAGGACCGTACAGGGTCCAGGGGCCAACGTCCTGACTTTC
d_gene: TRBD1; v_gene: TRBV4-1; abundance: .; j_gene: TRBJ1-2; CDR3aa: CASSQTNSGQNYGYTF; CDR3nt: TGCGCCAGCAGCCAGACCAACTCGGGACAGAACTATGGCTACACCTTC
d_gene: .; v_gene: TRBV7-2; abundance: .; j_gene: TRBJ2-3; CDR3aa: CASSLPMSSVTDTQYF; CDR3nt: TGTGCCAGCAGCTTACCGATGAGTAGCGTAACAGATACGCAGTATTTT
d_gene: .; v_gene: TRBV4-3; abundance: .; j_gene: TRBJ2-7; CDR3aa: CASSQDTWQEVYEQYF; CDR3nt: TGCGCCAGCAGCCAAGATACCTGGCAGGAGGTATACGAGCAGTACTTC
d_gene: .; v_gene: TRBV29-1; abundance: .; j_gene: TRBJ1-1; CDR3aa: CSVGEGFSEAFF; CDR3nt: TGCAGCGTTGGGGAGGGGTTCTCTGAAGCTTTCTTT
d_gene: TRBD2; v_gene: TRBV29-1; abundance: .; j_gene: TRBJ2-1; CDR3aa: CSVPGLAGGWDEQFF; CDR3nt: TGCAGCGTCCCCGGGCTAGCGGGAGGATGGGATGAGCAGTTCTTC
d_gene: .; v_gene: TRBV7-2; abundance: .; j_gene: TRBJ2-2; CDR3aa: CASSLTGQNTGELFF; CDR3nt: TGTGCCAGCAGCTTAACCGGACAGAACACCGGGGAGCTGTTTTTT
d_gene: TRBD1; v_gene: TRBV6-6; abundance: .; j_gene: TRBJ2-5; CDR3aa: CASSLEVPGQRRRTQYF; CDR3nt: TGTGCCAGCAGTCTAGAAGTTCCGGGACAGAGGCGGCGGACCCAGTACTTC
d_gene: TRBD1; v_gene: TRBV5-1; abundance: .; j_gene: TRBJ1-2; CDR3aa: CASTDRTGVGYTF; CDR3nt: TGCGCCAGCACCGACCGGACAGGGGTTGGCTACACCTTC
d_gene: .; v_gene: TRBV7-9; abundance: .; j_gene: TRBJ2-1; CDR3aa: CASSFRDTDYNEQFF; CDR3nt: TGTGCCAGCAGCTTCAGGGACACAGACTACAATGAGCAGTTCTTC
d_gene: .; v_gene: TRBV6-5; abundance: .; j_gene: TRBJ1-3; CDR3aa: CASSATRVSGNTIYF; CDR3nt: TGTGCCAGCAGCGCAACGCGGGTCTCTGGAAACACCATATATTTT
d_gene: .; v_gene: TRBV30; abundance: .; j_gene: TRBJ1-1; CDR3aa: CAWRTRGSRGTEAFF; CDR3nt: TGTGCCTGGAGAACTCGGGGGTCCCGGGGCACTGAAGCTTTCTTT
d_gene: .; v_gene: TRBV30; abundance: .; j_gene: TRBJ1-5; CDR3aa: CAWSIQDNQPQHF; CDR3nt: TGTGCCTGGAGTATACAGGATAATCAGCCCCAGCATTTT
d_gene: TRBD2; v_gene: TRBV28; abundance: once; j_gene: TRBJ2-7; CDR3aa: CASSFPKGTKNYEQYF; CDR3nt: TGTGCCAGCAGTTTTCCCAAGGGGACTAAGAACTACGAGCAGTACTTC
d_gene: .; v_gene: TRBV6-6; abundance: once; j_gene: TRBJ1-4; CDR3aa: CASSPRGWPNEKLFF; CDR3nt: TGTGCCAGCAGCCCTCGGGGGTGGCCTAATGAAAAACTGTTTTTT
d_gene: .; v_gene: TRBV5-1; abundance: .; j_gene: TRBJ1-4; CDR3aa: CASSLGQGNEKLFF; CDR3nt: TGCGCCAGCAGCTTGGGTCAGGGGAATGAAAAACTGTTTTTT